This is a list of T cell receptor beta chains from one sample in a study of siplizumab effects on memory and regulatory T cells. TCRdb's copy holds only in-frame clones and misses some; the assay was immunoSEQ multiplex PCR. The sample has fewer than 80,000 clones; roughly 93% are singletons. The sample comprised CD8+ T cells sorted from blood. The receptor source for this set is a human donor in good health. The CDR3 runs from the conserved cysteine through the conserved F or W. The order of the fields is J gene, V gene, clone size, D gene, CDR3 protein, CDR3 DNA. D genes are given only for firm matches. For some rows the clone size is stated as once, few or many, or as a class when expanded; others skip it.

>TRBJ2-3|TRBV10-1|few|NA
CASSEKGADSPDTQYF
TGCGCCAGCAGTGAGAAAGGAGCCGATAGTCCAGATACGCAGTATTTT
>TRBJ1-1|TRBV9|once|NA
CASSDPNTEAFF
TGTGCCAGCAGCGACCCGAACACTGAAGCTTTCTTT
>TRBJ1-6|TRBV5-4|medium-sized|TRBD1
CASSLLGGNSPLHF
TGTGCCAGCAGCTTGTTAGGGGGCAATTCACCCCTCCACTTT
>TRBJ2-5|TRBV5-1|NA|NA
CASTFFVGGETQYF
TGCGCCAGCACCTTCTTCGTAGGGGGAGAGACCCAGTACTTC
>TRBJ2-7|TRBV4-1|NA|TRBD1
CASSRARGRDEQYF
TGCGCCAGCAGCCGGGCCAGGGGGCGCGACGAGCAGTACTTC
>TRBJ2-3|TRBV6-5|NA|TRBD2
CATRTSSYGTDTQYF
TGTGCCACCCGGACTAGCTCTTATGGCACAGATACGCAGTATTTT
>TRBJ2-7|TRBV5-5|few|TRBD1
CASGDRSSYEQYF
TGTGCCAGCGGGGACAGGAGCTCCTACGAGCAGTACTTC
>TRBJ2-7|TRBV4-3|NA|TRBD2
CASSQLAGGTSYEQYF
TGCGCCAGCAGCCAACTAGCGGGGGGGACTTCCTACGAGCAGTACTTC
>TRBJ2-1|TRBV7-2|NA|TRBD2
CASSLRTLAGGLNEQFF
TGTGCCAGCAGCTTAAGAACCCTAGCGGGGGGGCTGAATGAGCAGTTCTTC
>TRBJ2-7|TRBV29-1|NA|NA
CSVGRGLVLYEQYF
TGCAGCGTTGGCAGGGGCCTTGTCCTCTACGAGCAGTACTTC
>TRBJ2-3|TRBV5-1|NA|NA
CASSSYRDSQYF
TGCGCCAGCAGCTCATACCGGGACTCGCAGTATTTT
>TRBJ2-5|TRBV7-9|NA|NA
CASGAGGQETQYF
TGTGCCAGCGGGGCGGGTGGACAAGAGACCCAGTACTTC
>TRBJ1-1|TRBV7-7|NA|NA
CASSYSVNTEAFF
TGTGCCAGCAGCTATTCAGTTAACACTGAAGCTTTCTTT
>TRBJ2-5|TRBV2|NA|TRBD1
CASWDRGSQETQYF
TGTGCCAGCTGGGACAGGGGGAGCCAAGAGACCCAGTACTTC
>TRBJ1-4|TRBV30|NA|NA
CAWGHGKLFF
TGTGCCTGGGGGCACGGAAAACTGTTTTTT
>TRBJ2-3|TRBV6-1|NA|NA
CASPSPSTDTQYF
TGTGCCAGCCCGTCCCCTAGCACAGATACGCAGTATTTT
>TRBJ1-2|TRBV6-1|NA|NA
CASRSGVETF
TGTGCCAGCAGATCAGGGGTGGAGACCTTC
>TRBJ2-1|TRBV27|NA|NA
CASSYPGYNEQFF
TGTGCCAGCAGTTACCCAGGTTACAATGAGCAGTTCTTC
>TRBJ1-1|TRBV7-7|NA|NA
CASSLAPSGTGNTEAFF
TGTGCCAGCAGCTTAGCCCCCTCCGGGACGGGGAACACTGAAGCTTTCTTT
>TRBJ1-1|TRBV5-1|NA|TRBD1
CASSSNELTGDTEAFF
TGCGCCAGCAGCTCGAACGAACTGACAGGGGATACTGAAGCTTTCTTT
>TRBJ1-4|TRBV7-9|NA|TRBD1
CASSRDRDEKLFF
TGTGCCAGCAGCCGGGACAGGGATGAAAAACTGTTTTTT
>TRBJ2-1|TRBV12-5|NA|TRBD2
CASGLGVSGVARNYNEQFF
TGTGCTAGTGGTTTGGGTGTTAGCGGGGTCGCGAGAAACTACAATGAGCAGTTCTTC
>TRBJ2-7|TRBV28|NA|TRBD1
CARPGTGGRSYEQYF
TGTGCCAGACCAGGGACAGGGGGAAGGTCCTACGAGCAGTACTTC
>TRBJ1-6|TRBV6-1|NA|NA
CASSTGPDPSPLHF
TGTGCCAGCAGTACGGGGCCAGATCCTTCACCCCTCCACTTT
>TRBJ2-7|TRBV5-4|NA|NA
CASSGQQGNEQYF
TGTGCCAGCAGCGGACAACAGGGAAACGAGCAGTACTTC
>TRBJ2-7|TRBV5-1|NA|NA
CASSFLGVPYEQYF
TGCGCCAGCAGCTTCCTGGGCGTACCCTACGAGCAGTACTTC
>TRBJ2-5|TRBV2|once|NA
CASSESWDKTEETQYF
TGTGCCAGCAGTGAATCATGGGACAAAACAGAAGAGACCCAGTACTTC
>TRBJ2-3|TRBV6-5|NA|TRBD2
CASSSSGGATDTQYF
TGTGCCAGCAGTTCTAGCGGGGGGGCCACAGATACGCAGTATTTT
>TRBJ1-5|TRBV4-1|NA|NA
CASSHDVSNQPQHF
TGCGCCAGCAGCCACGACGTTAGCAATCAGCCCCAGCATTTT
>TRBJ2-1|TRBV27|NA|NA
CASSFGGFENEQFF
TGTGCCAGCAGTTTCGGCGGGTTCGAGAATGAGCAGTTCTTC
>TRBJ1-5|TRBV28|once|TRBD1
CASSYAGGFQPQHF
TGTGCCAGCAGTTATGCAGGGGGCTTTCAGCCCCAGCATTTT
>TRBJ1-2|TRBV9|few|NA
CASSVDGNYGYTF
TGTGCCAGCAGCGTAGACGGGAACTATGGCTACACCTTC
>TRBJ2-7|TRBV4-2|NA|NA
CASSQGKELSYEQYF
TGTGCCAGCAGCCAAGGGAAGGAGCTCTCCTACGAGCAGTACTTC
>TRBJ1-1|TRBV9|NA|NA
CASSVGIQGRNTEAFF
TGTGCCAGCAGCGTAGGGATACAGGGTAGGAACACTGAAGCTTTCTTT
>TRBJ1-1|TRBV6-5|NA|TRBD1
CASRQGAKAFF
TGTGCCAGCAGACAGGGGGCGAAAGCTTTCTTT
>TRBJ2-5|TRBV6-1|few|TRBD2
CASSRGTSHIEAQYF
TGTGCCAGCAGCCGCGGGACTAGTCATATCGAGGCCCAGTACTTC
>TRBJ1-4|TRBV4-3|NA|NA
CASSQEGEVDNEKLFF
TGCGCCAGCAGCCAAGAGGGGGAAGTCGATAATGAAAAACTGTTTTTT
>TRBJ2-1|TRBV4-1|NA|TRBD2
CASSQSLSGGLGQFF
TGCGCCAGCAGCCAATCCCTCAGCGGGGGCCTGGGGCAGTTCTTC
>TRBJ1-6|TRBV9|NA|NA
CASSVRTDGNSPLHF
TGTGCCAGCAGCGTCCGGACGGACGGAAATTCACCCCTCCACTTT
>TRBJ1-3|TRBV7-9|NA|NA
CASSRTTDSSGNTIYF
TGTGCCAGCAGCAGAACCACGGACAGCTCTGGAAACACCATATATTTT